This TCR beta chain emerged from a study of blood T cell repertoires in COVID-19. Overall study: T cells, B-cell-depleted T cells, or PBMCs provided the cDNA or gDNA that served as material.

Enrolled through a virtual design, the participants were between roughly 18 and 90 years of age and came from 24 US areas. Clinical history reported by participants formed the basis on which cohorts were assigned. CDR3 length equals 16 residues. Germline loops: CDR1 MNHNS, CDR2 SASEGT. The junction had 12 bases not matched to a gene; V was cut back by 4 bases and J by 6 bases. Generated by immunoSEQ multiplex PCR, the TCRdb table keeps only in-frame clones and is missing some. This table holds 150,000 to 200,000 clones, more than 80% found once. The TCR comes from a man in his forties who had recovered from COVID-19. Source material: PBMCs or T cells enriched from blood (not recorded which). The genes are TRBV6-1 and TRBJ1-2, with 9 bases matching TRBD1. Written as DNA, the CDR3 is TGTGCCAGCAGTGTCGCAACCGGGACAGGGTTTAATGGCTACACCTTC. Translated: CASSVATGTGFNGYTF.